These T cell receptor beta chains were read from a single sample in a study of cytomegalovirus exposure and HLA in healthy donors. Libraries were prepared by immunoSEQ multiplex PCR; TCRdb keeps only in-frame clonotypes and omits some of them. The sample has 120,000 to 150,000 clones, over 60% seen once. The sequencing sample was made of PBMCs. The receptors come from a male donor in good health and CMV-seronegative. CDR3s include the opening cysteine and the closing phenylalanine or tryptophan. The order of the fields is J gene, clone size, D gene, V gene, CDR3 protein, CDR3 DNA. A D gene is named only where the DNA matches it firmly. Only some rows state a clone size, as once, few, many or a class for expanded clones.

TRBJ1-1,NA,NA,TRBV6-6,CASSYSSRGDTEAFF,TGTGCCAGCAGTTACTCGAGTCGGGGGGACACTGAAGCTTTCTTT
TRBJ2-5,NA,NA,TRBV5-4,CASSLESGQETQYF,TGTGCCAGCAGCTTGGAGAGTGGCCAAGAGACCCAGTACTTC
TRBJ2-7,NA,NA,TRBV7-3,CASSGSDTPYEQYF,TGTGCCAGCAGCGGGTCGGACACCCCCTACGAGCAGTACTTC
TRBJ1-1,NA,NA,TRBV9,CASSVSVQDREAFF,TGTGCCAGCAGCGTATCCGTACAGGATCGGGAGGCTTTCTTT
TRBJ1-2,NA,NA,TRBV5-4,CASSPRPGEYYGYTF,TGTGCCAGCAGCCCCCGACCGGGGGAGTATTATGGCTACACCTTC
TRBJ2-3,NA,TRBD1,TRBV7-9,CASSSTGLGTDTQYF,TGTGCCAGCAGCTCGACAGGGTTAGGCACAGATACGCAGTATTTT
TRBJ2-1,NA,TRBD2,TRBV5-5,CASSFFSSGMGNEQFF,TGTGCCAGCAGCTTTTTCTCTAGCGGGATGGGGAATGAGCAGTTCTTC
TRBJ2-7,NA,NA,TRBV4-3,CASSHFAGLGTSYEQYF,TGCGCCAGCAGCCACTTCGCGGGGTTAGGGACGTCCTACGAGCAGTACTTC
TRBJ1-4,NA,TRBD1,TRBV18,CASSPLTGVNEKLFF,TGTGCCAGCTCACCACTCACAGGGGTTAATGAAAAACTGTTTTTT
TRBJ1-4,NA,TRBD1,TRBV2,CASKRGGQGIEKLFF,TGTGCCAGCAAACGGGGGGGACAGGGAATCGAAAAACTGTTTTTT
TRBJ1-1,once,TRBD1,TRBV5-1,CASSSLQGGPDQEAFF,TGCGCCAGCAGCTCCCTCCAGGGGGGCCCGGATCAAGAAGCTTTCTTT
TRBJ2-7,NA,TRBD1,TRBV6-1,CASSEARGGQGAGEQYF,TGTGCCAGCAGTGAAGCGAGGGGCGGGCAGGGGGCAGGGGAGCAGTACTTC
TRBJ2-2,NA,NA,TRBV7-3,CASSLSGNTGELFF,TGTGCCAGCAGCTTAAGCGGGAACACCGGGGAGCTGTTTTTT
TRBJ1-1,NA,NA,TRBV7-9,CASSVPGNPVAFF,TGTGCCAGCAGTGTTCCGGGAAACCCCGTAGCTTTCTTT
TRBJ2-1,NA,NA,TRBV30,CAWSLGTSNEQFF,TGTGCCTGGAGTCTTGGGACAAGCAATGAGCAGTTCTTC
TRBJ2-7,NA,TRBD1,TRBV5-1,CASRSPGQKKSYEQYF,TGCGCCAGCAGGAGCCCGGGACAGAAGAAAAGCTACGAGCAGTACTTC
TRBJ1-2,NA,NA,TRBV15,CATSRDSYGYTF,TGTGCCACCAGCAGAGACTCCTATGGCTACACCTTC
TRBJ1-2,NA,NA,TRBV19,CASSMTGGAGGYTF,TGTGCCAGTAGTATGACGGGGGGCGCGGGTGGCTACACCTTC
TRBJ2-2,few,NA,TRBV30,CAWSRLGELFF,TGTGCCTGGAGTCGTTTGGGGGAGCTGTTTTTT
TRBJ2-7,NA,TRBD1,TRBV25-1,CASSPQGVHEQYF,TGTGCCAGCAGTCCGCAGGGGGTCCACGAGCAGTACTTC
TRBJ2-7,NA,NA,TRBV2,CASSYRRSSYEQYF,TGTGCCAGCAGCTATAGGAGATCCAGCTACGAGCAGTACTTC
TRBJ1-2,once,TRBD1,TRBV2,CASSEAEGQAGYTF,TGTGCCAGCAGTGAAGCCGAAGGACAGGCCGGCTACACCTTC
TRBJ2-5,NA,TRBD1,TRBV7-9,CSSSLAQNTGGQETQYF,TGTTCCAGCAGCTTAGCCCAAAATACAGGGGGCCAAGAGACCCAGTACTTC
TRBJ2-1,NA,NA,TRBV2,CASRGGRQGYNEQFF,TGTGCCAGCAGAGGGGGGAGACAGGGCTACAATGAGCAGTTCTTC
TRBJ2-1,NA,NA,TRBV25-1,CASSPPQGVDNEQFF,TGTGCCAGCAGTCCACCTCAGGGTGTGGACAATGAGCAGTTCTTC
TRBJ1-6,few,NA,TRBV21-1,CASSPRTVFYNSPLHF,TGTGCCAGCAGCCCGCGGACAGTTTTCTATAATTCACCCCTCCACTTT
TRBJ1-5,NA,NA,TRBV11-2,CASSLDWRGGQPQHF,TGTGCCAGCAGCTTAGATTGGAGGGGCGGCCAGCCCCAGCATTTT
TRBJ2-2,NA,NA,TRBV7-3,CASSLRPPGQNYGELFF,TGTGCCAGCAGCTTACGGCCGCCGGGACAAAACTACGGGGAGCTGTTTTTT
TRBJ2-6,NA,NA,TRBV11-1,CASSGLAGANVLTF,TGTGCCAGCAGCGGCCTGGCGGGGGCCAACGTCCTGACCTTC